The 17 T cell receptor beta chains below were found in one sample sequenced in a study of human T cells and chemical hapten exposure. TCRdb itself ran the RACE reads through MiXCR, one entry per CDR3 protein. Here the sample spans about 90,000 distinct CDR3 sequences, under 13% being singletons. Indicated time point: patch test 3, about 24 weeks after DPC sensitization. Treatment noted: therapeutic diphenylcyclopropenone sensitization with weekly scalp DPC. This material consisted of whole blood, taken in connection with sensitization to the hapten diphenylcyclopropenone (DPC). These receptors originate from a woman aged 30 to 39 with alopecia areata. Some clones in this sample may be carry-over from other donors' samples.

On this clonotype itself: A single base separates this from a much larger clone, so it may be a read error. Because it lacks the conserved phenylalanine or tryptophan at the end, this CDR3 is likely a read error. J is TRBJ1-1 and V is TRBV6-2 or TRBV6-3; TRBD1 aligns across 10 bases. Germline lookup yields CDR1 MNHEY and CDR2 SVGEGT. The CDR3 covers 17 residues. J gave up 1 base and V 6 bases, and 11 bases lay outside the gene matches. The CDR3 nucleotides are TGTGCCAGCAGCCCCAACGTCGGACAGGGGGGGAACACTGAAGCTTTCTCT. It encodes CASSPNVGQGGNTEAFS.

The gene calls are TRBV2 and TRBJ1-6; TRBD1 is a possible D gene (5 bases). Trimming stripped 5 bases from V and 6 bases from J, with 14 bases between. The CDR3 length is 15 residues. Per germline, CDR1 SNHLY and CDR2 FYNNEI. The CDR3 is CASSLTDQSNSPLHF. CDR3 in DNA: TGTGCCAGCAGTCTGACAGACCAGAGTAATTCACCCCTCCACTTT.

In this sample, this clonotype turned up a few times. The rearrangement links TRBV9 to TRBJ1-2, with 7 bases aligning to TRBD1. V lost 3 bases to trimming and J lost 1 base; unmatched junction nucleotides: 3. Germline CDR1 and CDR2: SGDLS and YYNGEE. This CDR3 has 14 amino acids. Written as DNA, the CDR3 is TGTGCCAGCAGCGAAAGACAGGGTAACTATGGCTACACCTTC. Protein product: CASSERQGNYGYTF.

The chain combines TRBV3-1 with TRBJ2-1, with TRBD2 matching 8 bases. Germline CDR1 reads LGHDT; CDR2 reads YNNKEL (reference sequence). The V and J ends lost 8 bases and 5 bases, in that order; junction bases with no gene match: 8. The CDR3 runs 14 residues. CDR3 amino acids: CASGLASWNNEQFF. Written as DNA, the CDR3 is TGTGCCAGCGGACTAGCCTCCTGGAACAATGAGCAGTTCTTC.

This clonotype appeared a few times. The CDR3 region is CASSPVRAGYYGYTF. The CDR3 coding sequence is TGTGCCAGCAGCCCGGTCCGGGCGGGATACTATGGCTACACCTTC. The rearrangement uses TRBV7-2 and TRBJ1-2; D gene unclear. The CDR3 length is 15 residues. The germline V gene has CDR1 SGHTA and CDR2 FQGNSA. V was trimmed by 5 bases and J by 3 bases, leaving 16 bases between them.

At least ten counts were recorded for this clonotype. V is TRBV20-1 and J is TRBJ2-7; no firm D call. The CDR3 has 12 amino acids. The germline V and J ends were trimmed by 5 bases and 6 bases, with 14 bases remaining between them. Per germline, CDR1 DFQATT and CDR2 SNEGSKA (reference sequence). As DNA, the CDR3 is TGCAGTGCTCAAGCCGGACCGGGCGAGCAGTACGTC. Encoded protein: CSAQAGPGEQYV.

This clonotype has more than one count but fewer than ten. The chain uses TRBV7-9 and TRBJ2-4; perhaps TRBD1 as D (5 bases). Germline assignment: CDR1 SEHNR and CDR2 FQNEAQ (reference sequence). V lost 1 base and J lost 1, with 8 bases in between. The CDR3 spans 15 residues. Here the CDR3 reads CASSLVAGAKNIQYF. The CDR3 coding sequence is TGTGCCAGCAGCTTAGTGGCAGGGGCCAAAAACATTCAGTACTTC. Full variable domain (rest looked up from reference TRBV7-9 and TRBJ2-4): DTGVSQNPRHKITKRGQNVTFRCDPISEHNRLYWYRQTLGQGPEFLTYFQNEAQLEKSRLLSDRFSAERPKGSFSTLEIQRTEQGDSAMYLCASSLVAGAKNIQYFGAGTRLSVL.

This chain connects TRBV12-5 to TRBJ2-2; D remains ambiguous. Germline-derived CDR1 and CDR2 are LGHNT and FRNRAP. Trimming cost V 1 base and J 4 bases, with 7 bases left between them. The CDR3 runs 14 residues. DNA for the CDR3: TGTGCTAGTGGTTTGGCGCCTGGCACCGGGGAGCTGTTTTTT. It specifies CASGLAPGTGELFF.

This clonotype has ten or more counts. This sequence joins TRBV6-6 and TRBJ2-2; the match to TRBD1 covers 7 bases. This CDR3 comprises 17 residues. The germline V gene has CDR1 MNHNY and CDR2 SVGAGI (reference sequence). V gave up 2 bases and J gave up 5 bases; unmatched junction bases: 11. Here the CDR3 DNA reads TGTGCCAGCAGTTACACGGGCCAGGGGGTTAGGACCGGGGAGCTGTTTTTT. This gives the protein CASSYTGQGVRTGELFF.

This clonotype was recorded at least ten times. J is TRBJ1-3 and V is TRBV30; 7 bases line up with TRBD1. The CDR3 loop spans 15 amino acids. The trim removed 1 base at V and 7 bases at J, leaving 10 bases unmatched. Germline V gene data show CDR1 as GTSNPN and CDR2 as SVGIG (reference sequence). The CDR3 reads CAWSETGQTRNTIYF. CDR3 nucleotide sequence: TGTGCCTGGAGTGAGACGGGACAGACGCGTAACACCATATATTTT.

This clonotype was counted only a few times. The rearrangement links TRBV5-1 to TRBJ2-2; a possible D gene is TRBD2 (6 bases). CDR1 and CDR2 from the germline V gene are SGHRS and YFSETQ. The CDR3 has 14 residues. Trimming left V 4 bases short and J 7 bases short, with 14 bases between. This chain's CDR3 is CASSVADGGGELFF. CDR3 sequence (DNA): TGCGCCAGCAGCGTGGCCGACGGGGGCGGGGAGCTGTTTTTT.

The V and J genes are TRBV6-2 or TRBV6-3 and TRBJ2-1; either TRBD1 or TRBD2 may fit D (6 bases each). The CDR3 sequence is 15 residues long. The V end was cut by 2 bases, the J end by 7 bases, with 15 bases between. CDR1 MNHEY and CDR2 SVGEGT come from the germline V gene. This CDR3 is CASSYRGLSSNEQFF. In DNA, the CDR3 is TGTGCCAGCAGTTACCGGGGGCTATCTAGTAATGAGCAGTTCTTC.

This clonotype was counted ten times or more. The V call is TRBV11-2, the J call TRBJ1-1; D is unresolved. Germline V CDR1 and CDR2: SGHAT, FQNNGV. The CDR3 runs 14 residues. V lost 4 bases to trimming and J lost 2 bases, with 11 bases between them. The CDR3: CASSWRGGNTEAFF. The DNA of the CDR3 is TGTGCCAGCAGCTGGCGGGGAGGCAACACTGAAGCTTTCTTT.

This clonotype was seen many times. The chain carries TRBV28 and TRBJ2-7; unclear D gene. This CDR3 is 11 amino acids long. Germline CDR1 reads MDHEN; CDR2 reads SYDVKM. V lost 4 bases to trimming and J lost 10 bases, with 11 bases between them. CDR3 nucleotide sequence: TGTGCCAGCAGTTCCCGACACCTTCAGTACTTC. Translation: CASSSRHLQYF.

This clonotype was counted ten times or more. The gene calls are TRBV28 and TRBJ2-1; D possibly corresponds to TRBD1 (6 bases). The V gene lost 8 bases and the J gene lost 2 bases, with 16 bases spanning the gap. This CDR3 contains 15 residues. The germline V gene encodes CDR1 MDHEN and CDR2 SYDVKM. The CDR3 nucleotides are TGTGCCAGCTCCTCGGCCAGGGGACCCTACAATGAGCAGTTCTTC. Protein: CASSSARGPYNEQFF.

Many counts were recorded for this clonotype. This chain links TRBV11-2 with TRBJ2-5, with D possibly being TRBD2 (6 bases). With 5 bases removed from V and 0 bases from J, the gap between germline ends came to 16 bases. In germline, CDR1 is SGHAT, CDR2 FQNNGV. CDR3 length: 16 residues. The CDR3 region has the DNA TGTGCCAGCAGCCCGTCCACTAGCAGCGACCAAGAGACCCAGTACTTC. It is translated as CASSPSTSSDQETQYF.

The genes are TRBV6-5 and TRBJ2-2; tentative D call: TRBD1 (7 bases). Germline CDR1 and CDR2: MNHEY and SVGAGI. This CDR3 contains 14 residues. The V end was cut by 11 bases, the J end by 6 bases, with 19 bases between. The CDR3 DNA sequence: TGTGCCTGCCGGGAGAGGGGGCGCCCCGGGGAGCTGTTTTTT. Its protein product is CACRERGRPGELFF.